The sequence of this T cell receptor beta chain was determined in a study of Graves' ophthalmopathy and Graves' hyperthyroidism. Study-wide findings and caveats: It was with approximately 69% sensitivity and about 73% specificity that the model predicted ophthalmopathy progression.

The TCR beta CDR3 regions underwent amplification from RNA transcripts. First-round RT-PCR used HTBI primers; second-round multiplex PCR followed. TCRdb analysed the multiplex PCR reads with MiXCR anew, one entry per CDR3 protein. The repertoire consists of some 390,000 distinct CDR3 sequences, with approximately 20% occurring once and the leading ten covering 1.6%. As regards this clonotype: As yet, its antigen is unknown.

The sequence was obtained from a woman in her late teens or twenties with Graves' ophthalmopathy. The sequenced material came from peripheral blood.

DNA of the CDR3: TGTGCCACCAGTGACTCCACTAGCGGGAGGGGACCCTACGAGCAGTACTTC. It specifies CATSDSTSGRGPYEQYF. The chain joins TRBV24-1 to TRBJ2-7; 13 bases map to TRBD2. CDR1 KGHDR and CDR2 SFDVKD come from the germline V gene. After removal of 4 bases from V and 2 bases from J, the junction contained 7 bases not matched to a gene. The CDR3 length is 17 residues.